These 28 T cell receptor beta chains originate from one sample sequenced in a study of cytomegalovirus exposure and HLA in healthy donors. Libraries were prepared by immunoSEQ multiplex PCR; TCRdb keeps only in-frame clonotypes and omits some of them. The profile shows about 220,000 clones, just under 90% of them singletons. Sequenced input: PBMCs. The receptors derive from a man aged 18 to 30 in good health and CMV-seronegative.

There are a few counts of this clone. This chain connects TRBV23-1 to TRBJ2-1, with 8 bases identical to TRBD2. TRBV23-1 is designated an ORF whose function remains uncertain. The CDR3 extends over 15 amino acids. V lost 7 bases, J lost 7 bases, and 12 bases stayed unmatched. CDR3 nucleotide sequence: TGCGCCAGCAACATCTCCGGGAGGGGGGGGAATGAGCAGTTCTTC. It yields the protein CASNISGRGGNEQFF.

The chain employs TRBV7-9 and TRBJ1-6; TRBD1 might be the D (5 bases). The CDR3 contains 14 residues. Germline V CDR1 and CDR2: SEHNR, FQNEAQ (reference sequence). Trimming removed 2 bases from V and 7 bases from J, with 9 bases in between. The CDR3 DNA sequence: TGTGCCAGCAGCTTATGGGGGGACAATTCACCCCTCCACTTT. Amino acids: CASSLWGDNSPLHF.

The J gene is TRBJ1-2, the V gene TRBV18; D possibly corresponds to TRBD1 (6 bases). The CDR3 covers 14 residues. Germline V lookup: CDR1 KGHSH, CDR2 LQKENI. Trimming took off 4 bases at V and 6 bases at J, with 15 bases between the two ends. The DNA for the CDR3 is TGTGCCAGCTCACAAACAGGACAGCCGGATGGCTACACCTTC. Protein product: CASSQTGQPDGYTF.

J is TRBJ2-7 and V is TRBV28, with D possibly being TRBD1 (6 bases). There are 12 residues in the CDR3. V lost 3 bases and J lost 3, with 6 bases in between. CDR1 is MDHEN, CDR2 SYDVKM, per germline. CDR3 residues: CASSFRGYEQYF. CDR3 DNA: TGTGCCAGCAGTTTCAGGGGCTACGAGCAGTACTTC.

The rearrangement links TRBV9 to TRBJ2-3; 12 bases are shared with TRBD2. Germline loops: CDR1 SGDLS, CDR2 YYNGEE. The CDR3 spans 18 residues. Unmatched junction bases numbered 9, after V lost 0 bases and J lost 4 bases. For the CDR3, the DNA is TGTGCCAGCAGCGTAGAGACTAGCGGGAGTGGGTGGTCAGATACGCAGTATTTT. Its protein product is CASSVETSGSGWSDTQYF. Full variable domain (rest looked up from reference TRBV9 and TRBJ2-3): DSGVTQTPKHLITATGQRVTLRCSPRSGDLSVYWYQQSLDQGLQFLIQYYNGEERAKGNILERFSAQQFPDLHSELNLSSLELGDSALYFCASSVETSGSGWSDTQYFGPGTRLTVL.

The rearrangement uses TRBV28 and TRBJ1-3; D call uncertain. Trimming shortened V by 5 bases and J by 10 bases, and 12 bases separated the two germline ends. The CDR3 is 12 amino acids. CDR1 is MDHEN and CDR2 is SYDVKM in the germline V gene. The CDR3 is CASSVLGVTIYF. The CDR3 nucleotides read TGTGCCAGCAGTGTCCTCGGGGTGACCATATATTTT.

This chain joins TRBV7-2 and TRBJ1-5; the D gene is possibly TRBD1 (5 bases). The ends were cut back, 5 bases at V and 11 bases at J, with 16 bases in the middle. CDR3 length equals 13 residues. Germline-derived CDR1 and CDR2 are SGHTA and FQGNSA. CDR3 DNA: TGTGCCAGCAGCCCAGGGATGGTTGAAGCCCAGCATTTT. Its protein product is CASSPGMVEAQHF.

The chain recombines TRBV9 with TRBJ2-7; 9 bases align to TRBD2. The germline V gene has CDR1 SGDLS and CDR2 YYNGEE. The CDR3 consists of 20 residues. The J segment lost 2 bases and the V segment lost 0 bases, leaving 18 bases of the junction unmatched. The CDR3 region has the DNA TGTGCCAGCAGCGTAGACTGGACTAGCGCTTATTCTCCTAACCCCTACGAGCAGTACTTC. As protein: CASSVDWTSAYSPNPYEQYF. The full variable domain, its missing parts supplied by reference TRBV9 and TRBJ2-7, is DSGVTQTPKHLITATGQRVTLRCSPRSGDLSVYWYQQSLDQGLQFLIQYYNGEERAKGNILERFSAQQFPDLHSELNLSSLELGDSALYFCASSVDWTSAYSPNPYEQYFGPGTRLTVT.

The chain links TRBV6-5 to TRBJ2-7; TRBD2 agrees at 7 bases. There are 13 residues in the CDR3. The V gene end was trimmed by 2 bases and the J gene end by 3 bases; junction bases not matched to a gene: 1. Germline CDR1 reads MNHEY; CDR2 reads SVGAGI. In DNA form, the CDR3 reads TGTGCCAGCAGTTACGGACTAGGCTACGAGCAGTACTTC. This encodes CASSYGLGYEQYF.

J is TRBJ1-1 and V is TRBV6-1; D not certain. The CDR3 loop spans 13 amino acids. Germline CDR1 MNHNS, CDR2 SASEGT. With 3 bases removed from V and 8 bases from J, the gap between germline ends came to 13 bases. This CDR3 reads CASSDGTAQEAFF. The CDR3 nucleotides are TGTGCCAGCAGTGACGGTACAGCCCAAGAAGCTTTCTTT.

The chain carries TRBV7-9 and TRBJ2-5; a possible D gene is TRBD2 (6 bases). Trimming stripped 5 bases from V and 2 bases from J, with 18 bases between. This CDR3 has 16 residues. Germline CDR1 SEHNR, CDR2 FQNEAQ (reference sequence). The CDR3 DNA reads TGTGCCAGCAGCGCCCGGTTGGGGGAGGAACAAGAGACCCAGTACTTC. It specifies CASSARLGEEQETQYF.

This clone was detected only once. The rearrangement uses TRBV9 and TRBJ2-7; D unresolved. CDR3 length: 14 amino acids. Trimming removed 0 bases from V and 7 bases from J, with 14 bases in between. In germline, CDR1 is SGDLS, CDR2 YYNGEE. CDR3 in amino acids: CASSVVEVSGEQYF. The CDR3 region has the DNA TGTGCCAGCAGCGTAGTCGAGGTCTCTGGAGAGCAGTACTTC.

V usage is TRBV2 and J usage is TRBJ2-1; TRBD2 might be the D (6 bases). CDR3 length: 13 residues. Trimming cost V 11 bases and J 5 bases, with 16 bases left between them. Germline lookup yields CDR1 SNHLY and CDR2 FYNNEI. The CDR3 coding sequence is TGTGCCGGCCACTCGGACTATCACAATGAGCAGTTCTTC. Protein sequence: CAGHSDYHNEQFF.

The chain links TRBV27 to TRBJ2-7; 11 nucleotides match TRBD2. This CDR3 is built from 15 residues. CDR1 and CDR2 (germline): MNHEY, SMNVEV (reference sequence). V trimming: 5 bases; J trimming: 2 bases; junction bases outside the gene matches: 5. The CDR3 DNA follows: TGTGCCAGCAGTATGGGGACTAGCGGCGCCTACGAGCAGTACTTC. This encodes CASSMGTSGAYEQYF.

The rearrangement joins TRBV19 to TRBJ1-1; TRBD1 agrees at 7 bases. Germline-derived CDR1 and CDR2 are LNHDA and SQIVND (reference sequence). This CDR3 comprises 15 residues. Losses at the gene ends were 5 bases for V and 3 bases for J; bases not matched to a gene: 9. This CDR3 reads CASSPNQGVYTEAFF. The CDR3 DNA reads TGTGCCAGTAGTCCAAACCAGGGGGTTTACACTGAAGCTTTCTTT.

The V and J genes are TRBV6-5 and TRBJ2-1, with 7 bases matching TRBD1. Germline values: CDR1 MNHEY, CDR2 SVGAGI. The junction had 3 bases not matched to a gene; V was cut back by 2 bases and J by 5 bases. The CDR3 consists of 14 residues. CDR3 region: CASSYGTAHNEQFF. CDR3 sequence (DNA): TGTGCCAGCAGTTACGGGACAGCCCACAATGAGCAGTTCTTC.

The J gene is TRBJ2-7, the V gene TRBV28; TRBD1 matches at 7 bases. Germline CDR1 MDHEN, CDR2 SYDVKM. The CDR3 is 16 amino acids. Trimming removed 8 bases from V and 7 bases from J; junction bases left unmatched: 20. CDR3 nucleotides: TGTGCCAGCTATCCCCCCACAGGGGCGACTACGAGGGAGCAGTACTTC. Its translation is CASYPPTGATTREQYF.

The CDR3, as DNA: TGTGCCAGCAGCTACGGAGGCGGCGCCAAAAACATTCAGTACTTC. This sequence encodes CASSYGGGAKNIQYF. The V and J genes are TRBV7-2 and TRBJ2-4; TRBD2 is a possible D gene (5 bases). Germline V gene sequence: CDR1 SGHTA, CDR2 FQGNSA. The CDR3 totals 15 residues. The germline V and J ends were trimmed by 4 bases and 1 base, with 11 bases remaining between them.

V usage is TRBV27 and J usage is TRBJ2-1, with TRBD2 matching 11 bases. CDR1 is MNHEY and CDR2 is SMNVEV in the germline V gene (reference sequence). V was clipped by 4 bases and J by 2 bases; unmatched bases: 7. The CDR3 extends over 17 amino acids. The CDR3 sequence: CASSSHPSGRPYNEQFF. Written as DNA, the CDR3 is TGTGCCAGCAGTTCGCACCCTAGCGGGAGGCCCTACAATGAGCAGTTCTTC.

About this clone itself: This sample also contains other DNA sequences that code for the same CDR3. The genes are TRBV9 and TRBJ2-1; 10 nucleotides align to TRBD2. Germline CDR1 reads SGDLS; CDR2 reads YYNGEE. The CDR3 has 14 amino acids. With V trimmed by 2 bases and J by 5 bases, 1 base remained unmatched. DNA for the CDR3: TGTGCCAGCAGCGTCACTAGCGGGGACAATGAGCAGTTCTTC. It specifies CASSVTSGDNEQFF.

The rearrangement links TRBV28 to TRBJ1-2, with D maybe TRBD1 (6 bases). CDR1 and CDR2 (germline): MDHEN, SYDVKM. Trimming stripped 5 bases from V and 7 bases from J, with 17 bases between. The CDR3 has 14 amino acids. CDR3 nucleotides: TGTGCCAGCAGTCCCGGAGGGGGGGCATTTGGCTACACCTTC. Its translation is CASSPGGGAFGYTF.

This chain uses TRBV28 with TRBJ2-7; no reliable D call. CDR1 is MDHEN, CDR2 SYDVKM, per germline. Trimming stripped 3 bases from V and 2 bases from J, with 11 bases between. The CDR3 spans 14 residues. CDR3 sequence: CASSFLASTYEQYF. The CDR3 nucleotides are TGTGCCAGCAGTTTCTTAGCAAGCACCTACGAGCAGTACTTC.

The V gene is TRBV11-2, the J gene TRBJ2-7, with TRBD1 matching 7 bases. In germline, CDR1 is SGHAT, CDR2 FQNNGV. The CDR3 runs to 14 residues. After removal of 5 bases from V and 1 base from J, the junction contained 5 bases not matched to a gene. CDR3 amino acids: CASSVTGESYEQYF. CDR3 bases: TGTGCCAGCAGCGTCACAGGGGAATCCTACGAGCAGTACTTC.

The rearrangement uses TRBV13 and TRBJ2-3; no clear D. V dropped 2 bases and J dropped 2 bases, with 5 bases sitting between them. Germline assignment: CDR1 PRHDT and CDR2 FYEKMQ (reference sequence). This CDR3 has 13 amino acids. The CDR3 is CASSLTNTDTQYF. The CDR3 DNA follows: TGTGCCAGCAGCTTAACTAACACAGATACGCAGTATTTT. Together with reference TRBV13 and TRBJ2-3, the CDR3 gives the full variable domain: AAGVIQSPRHLIKEKRETATLKCYPIPRHDTVYWYQQGPGQDPQFLISFYEKMQSDKGSIPDRFSAQQFSDYHSELNMSSLELGDSALYFCASSLTNTDTQYFGPGTRLTVL.

The chain uses TRBV21-1 and TRBJ2-7; whether TRBD1, the table's D call, matches the DNA was not checked. TRBV21-1 has pseudogene status. The CDR3 runs to 11 residues. CDR3 protein: CASSTGTGQYF. CDR3 coding DNA: TGTGCCAGCAGCACAGGGACAGGGCAGTACTTC.

The chain is built from TRBV7-9 and TRBJ2-7, with 7 bases matching TRBD2. CDR3 size: 13 residues. Germline CDR1 SEHNR, CDR2 FQNEAQ (reference sequence). The ends lost 3 bases at V and 5 bases at J; junction bases unmatched: 4. Written as DNA, the CDR3 is TGTGCCAGCAGCTTGAAGGGGAGGGACGAGCAGTACTTC. Translating it yields CASSLKGRDEQYF.

This clone has a single count. The V gene is TRBV5-1, the J gene TRBJ1-1; D is perhaps TRBD1 (5 bases). Germline V lookup: CDR1 SGHRS, CDR2 YFSETQ. The CDR3 runs 15 residues. V lost 0 bases, J lost 2 bases, and 11 bases lay in between. The CDR3 region is CASSLDQGGNTEAFF. The CDR3 DNA reads as TGCGCCAGCAGCTTGGATCAGGGCGGAAACACTGAAGCTTTCTTT.

This chain uses TRBV5-5 with TRBJ2-1; D possibly corresponds to TRBD2 (5 bases). Germline V CDR1 and CDR2: SGHKS, YYEKEE (reference sequence). The CDR3 totals 17 residues. The V and J ends lost 2 bases and 2 bases respectively, with 17 bases between them. The CDR3 loop is CASSLLPGTSPYNEQFF. CDR3 nucleotides: TGTGCCAGCAGCTTACTACCGGGAACCTCTCCCTACAATGAGCAGTTCTTC.